This TCR beta chain was identified during a study of T cells in Graves' hyperthyroidism and ophthalmopathy. Trimming cost V 2 bases and J 7 bases, with 15 bases left between them. In germline, CDR1 is MNHNY, CDR2 SVGAGI (reference sequence). This CDR3 region has 14 residues. Amplification of TCR beta CDR3 regions used RNA as the template. The HTBI primer set served for first-round RT-PCR of the TCR CDR3. TCRdb re-analysed the multiplex PCR reads in MiXCR, keeping a single row per CDR3 protein. The table records about 620,000 distinct CDR3 sequences, about a sixth of them present only once. This sequence joins TRBV6-6 and TRBJ2-7; perhaps D is TRBD1 or TRBD2 (6 bases each). This clonotype originated in a woman in her 30s with Graves' hyperthyroidism. The material sequenced was blood. The CDR3 spells CASSYDRGAGEQYF. As DNA, the CDR3 is TGTGCCAGCAGTTACGATAGGGGGGCGGGTGAGCAGTACTTC.